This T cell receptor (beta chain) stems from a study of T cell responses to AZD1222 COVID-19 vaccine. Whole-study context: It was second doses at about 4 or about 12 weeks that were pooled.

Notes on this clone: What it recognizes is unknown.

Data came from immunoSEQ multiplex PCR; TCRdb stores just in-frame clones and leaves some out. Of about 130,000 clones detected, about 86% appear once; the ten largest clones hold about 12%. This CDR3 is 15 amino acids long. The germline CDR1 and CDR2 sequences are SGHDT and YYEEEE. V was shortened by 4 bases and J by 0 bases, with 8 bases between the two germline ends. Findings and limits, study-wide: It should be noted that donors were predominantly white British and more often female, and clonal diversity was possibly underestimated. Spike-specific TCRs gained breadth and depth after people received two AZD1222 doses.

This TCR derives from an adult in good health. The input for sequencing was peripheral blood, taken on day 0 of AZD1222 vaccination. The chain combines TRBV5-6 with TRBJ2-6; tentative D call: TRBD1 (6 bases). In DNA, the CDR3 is TGTGCCAGCAGCACAGGGTACTCTGGGGCCAACGTCCTGACTTTC. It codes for CASSTGYSGANVLTF. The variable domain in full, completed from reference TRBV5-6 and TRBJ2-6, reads DAGVTQSPTHLIKTRGQQVTLRCSPKSGHDTVSWYQQALGQGPQFIFQYYEEEERQRGNFPDRFSGHQFPNYSSELNVNALLLGDSALYLCASSTGYSGANVLTFGAGSRLTVL.